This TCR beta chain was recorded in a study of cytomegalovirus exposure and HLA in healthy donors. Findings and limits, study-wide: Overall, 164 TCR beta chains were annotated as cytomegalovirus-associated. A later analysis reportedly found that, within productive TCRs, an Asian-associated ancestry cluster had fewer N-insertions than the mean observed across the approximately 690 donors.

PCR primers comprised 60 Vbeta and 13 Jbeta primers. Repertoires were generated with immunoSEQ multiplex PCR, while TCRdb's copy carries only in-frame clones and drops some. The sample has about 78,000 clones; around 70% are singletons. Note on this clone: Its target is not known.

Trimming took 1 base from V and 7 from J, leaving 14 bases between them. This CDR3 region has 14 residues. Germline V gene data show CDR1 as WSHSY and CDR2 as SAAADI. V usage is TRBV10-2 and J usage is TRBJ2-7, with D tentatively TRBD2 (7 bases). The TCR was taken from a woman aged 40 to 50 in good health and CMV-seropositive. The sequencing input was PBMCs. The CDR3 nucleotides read TGCGCCAGCAGTGAGTGGGTTAGGGGGGGGGAGCAGTACTTC. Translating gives CASSEWVRGGEQYF.